This T cell receptor (beta chain) was retrieved from a study of T-cell reconstitution after alpha-beta-depleted transplantation in children. Overall study findings and caveats: Counts and diversity of T cells one year after transplant came mostly from newly produced T cells. Expanded graft clones, several hundred of them, were reportedly the source of alpha-beta T cells about two months after transplant. TCRbeta diversity was high at day 60 in some patients (a result of surviving recipient T cells and thymic progenitors).

Only a few counts were recorded for this clonotype. Its cognate antigen is unknown. The authors prepared the TCRbeta library with unique molecular identifiers. TCRdb reanalysed the PCR reads using MiXCR and keeps one entry per CDR3 protein. Of about 460,000 distinct CDR3 sequences listed, roughly 11% are singletons. Germline CDR1 is SGHDT and CDR2 is YYEEEE. Trimming shortened V by 2 bases and J by 9 bases, and 35 bases separated the two germline ends. The CDR3 spans 20 residues. This sequence was found in a female patient between 2 and 15 years old who had a stem cell transplant for aplastic anemia, so the T cells may come from the graft donor. The starting material was PBMCs, mostly from graft donor cells, obtained 180 days after TCRalphabeta/CD19-depleted stem cell transplant. V and J are TRBV5-6 and TRBJ1-2; TRBD1 might be the D (5 bases). CDR3 residues: CASSFSSGTGIYGFEWSYTF. The CDR3 nucleotides read TGTGCCAGCAGCTTCTCCTCCGGGACTGGAATCTATGGATTTGAGTGGAGCTACACCTTC.